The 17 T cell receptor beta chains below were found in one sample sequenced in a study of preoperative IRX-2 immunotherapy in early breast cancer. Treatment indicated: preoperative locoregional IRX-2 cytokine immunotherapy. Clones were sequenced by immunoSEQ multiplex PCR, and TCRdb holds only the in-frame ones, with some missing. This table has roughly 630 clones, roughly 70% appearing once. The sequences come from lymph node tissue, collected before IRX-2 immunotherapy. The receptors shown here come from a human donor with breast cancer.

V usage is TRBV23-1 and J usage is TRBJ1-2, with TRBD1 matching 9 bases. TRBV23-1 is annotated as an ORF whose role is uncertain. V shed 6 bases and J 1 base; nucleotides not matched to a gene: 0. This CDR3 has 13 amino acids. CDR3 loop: CASRDRGNYGYTF. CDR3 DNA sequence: TGCGCCAGCAGGGACAGGGGTAACTATGGCTACACCTTC.

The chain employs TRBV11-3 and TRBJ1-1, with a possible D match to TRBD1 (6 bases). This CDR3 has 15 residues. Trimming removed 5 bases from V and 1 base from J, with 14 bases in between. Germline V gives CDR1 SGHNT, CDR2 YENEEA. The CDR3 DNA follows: TGTGCCAGCAGCGCAAACTCACAGGGGAACACTGAAGCTTTCTTT. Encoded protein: CASSANSQGNTEAFF.

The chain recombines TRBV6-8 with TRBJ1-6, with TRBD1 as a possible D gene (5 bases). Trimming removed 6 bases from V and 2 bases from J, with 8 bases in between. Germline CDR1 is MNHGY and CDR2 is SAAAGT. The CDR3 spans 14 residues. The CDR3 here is CASSSGPYNSPLHF. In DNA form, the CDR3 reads TGTGCCAGCAGCTCGGGGCCCTATAATTCACCCCTCCACTTT.

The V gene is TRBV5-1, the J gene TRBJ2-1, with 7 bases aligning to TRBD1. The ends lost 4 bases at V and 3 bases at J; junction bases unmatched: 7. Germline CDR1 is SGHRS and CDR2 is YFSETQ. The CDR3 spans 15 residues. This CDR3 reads CASSPGQSLYNEQFF. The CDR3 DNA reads TGCGCCAGCAGCCCGGGACAGAGTCTCTACAATGAGCAGTTCTTC.

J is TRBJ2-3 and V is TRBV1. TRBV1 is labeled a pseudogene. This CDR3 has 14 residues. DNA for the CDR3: TGCGCCAGCAGCCACAAGGGTGGCCCAGATACGCAGTATTTT. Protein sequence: CASSHKGGPDTQYF.

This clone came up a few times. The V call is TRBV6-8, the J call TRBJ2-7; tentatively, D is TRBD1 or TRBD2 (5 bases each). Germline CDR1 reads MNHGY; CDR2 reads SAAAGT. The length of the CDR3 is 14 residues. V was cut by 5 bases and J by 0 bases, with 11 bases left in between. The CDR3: CASSVGDLSYEQYF. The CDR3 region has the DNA TGTGCCAGCAGTGTTGGGGACCTCTCCTACGAGCAGTACTTC.

Written as DNA, the CDR3 is TGTGCCAGCAGTGGATATGCCTATAATTCACCCCTCCACTTT. Protein product: CASSGYAYNSPLHF. The chain combines TRBV6-7 with TRBJ1-6, with D unresolved. TRBV6-7 is an open reading frame, and its role is uncertain. V was cut by 5 bases and J by 2 bases, with 7 bases left in between. There are 14 residues in the CDR3.

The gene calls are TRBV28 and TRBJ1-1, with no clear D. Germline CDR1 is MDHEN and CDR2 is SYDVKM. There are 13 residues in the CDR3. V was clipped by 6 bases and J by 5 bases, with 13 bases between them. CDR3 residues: CASSTPPWTEAFF. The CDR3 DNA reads TGTGCCAGCAGCACGCCACCCTGGACTGAAGCTTTCTTT. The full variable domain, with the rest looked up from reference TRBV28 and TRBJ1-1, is DVKVTQSSRYLVKRTGEKVFLECVQDMDHENMFWYRQDPGLGLRLIYFSYDVKMKEKGDIPEGYSVSREKKERFSLILESASTNQTSMYLCASSTPPWTEAFFGQGTRLTVV.

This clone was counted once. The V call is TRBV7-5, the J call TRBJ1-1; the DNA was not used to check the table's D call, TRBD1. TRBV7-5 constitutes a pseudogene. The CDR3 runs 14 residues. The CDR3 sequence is CASSLTGGQPGAFF. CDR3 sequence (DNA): TGTGCCAGCAGCTTAACAGGGGGTCAACCCGGAGCTTTCTTT.

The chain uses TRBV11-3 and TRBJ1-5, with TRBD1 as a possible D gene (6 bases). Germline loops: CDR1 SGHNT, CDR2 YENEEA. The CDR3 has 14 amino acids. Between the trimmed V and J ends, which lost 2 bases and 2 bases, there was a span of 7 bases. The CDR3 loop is CASSLYRGNQPQHF. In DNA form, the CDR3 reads TGTGCCAGCAGCTTATACAGGGGCAATCAGCCCCAGCATTTT.

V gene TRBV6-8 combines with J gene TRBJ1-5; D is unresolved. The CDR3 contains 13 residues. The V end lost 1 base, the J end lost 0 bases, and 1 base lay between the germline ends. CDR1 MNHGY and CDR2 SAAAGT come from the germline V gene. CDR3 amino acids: CASSYYSNQPQHF. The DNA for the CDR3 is TGTGCCAGCAGTTACTATAGCAATCAGCCCCAGCATTTT.

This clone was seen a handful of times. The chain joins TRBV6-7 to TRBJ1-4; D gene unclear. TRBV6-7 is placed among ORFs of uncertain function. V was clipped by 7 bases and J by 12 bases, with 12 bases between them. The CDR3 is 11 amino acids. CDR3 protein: CASKSSGELFF. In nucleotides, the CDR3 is TGTGCCAGCAAGAGTTCAGGAGAACTGTTTTTT.

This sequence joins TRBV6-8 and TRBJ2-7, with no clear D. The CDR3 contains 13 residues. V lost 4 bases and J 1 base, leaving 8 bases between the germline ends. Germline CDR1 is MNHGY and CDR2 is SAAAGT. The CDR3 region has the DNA TGTGCCAGCAGTTCGGGTCCTTCCTACGAGCAGTACGTC. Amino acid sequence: CASSSGPSYEQYV.

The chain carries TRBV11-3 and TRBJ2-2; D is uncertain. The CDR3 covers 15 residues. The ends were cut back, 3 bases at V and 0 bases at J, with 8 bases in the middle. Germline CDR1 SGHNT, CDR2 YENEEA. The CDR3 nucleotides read TGTGCCAGCAGCTTTGGTGCAGCGAACACCGGGGAGCTGTTTTTT. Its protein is CASSFGAANTGELFF. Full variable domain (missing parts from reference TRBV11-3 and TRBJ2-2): EAGVVQSPRYKIIEKKQPVAFWCNPISGHNTLYWYLQNLGQGPELLIRYENEEAVDDSQLPKDRFSAERLKGVDSTLKIQPAELGDSAVYLCASSFGAANTGELFFGEGSRLTVL.

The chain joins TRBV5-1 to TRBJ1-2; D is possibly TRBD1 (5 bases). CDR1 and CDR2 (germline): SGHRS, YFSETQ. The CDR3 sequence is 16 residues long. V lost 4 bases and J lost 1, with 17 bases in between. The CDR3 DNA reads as TGCGCCAGCAGCCTCAGCCCCGGGGCTTTTAACTATGGCTACACCTTC. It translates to CASSLSPGAFNYGYTF.

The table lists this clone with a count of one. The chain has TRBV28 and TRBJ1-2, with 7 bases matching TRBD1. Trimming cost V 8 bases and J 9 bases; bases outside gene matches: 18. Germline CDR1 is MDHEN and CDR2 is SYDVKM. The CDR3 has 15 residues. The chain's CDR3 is CASRVSGTASMSYTF. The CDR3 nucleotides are TGTGCCAGCCGAGTTTCCGGGACAGCGTCCATGAGCTACACCTTC.

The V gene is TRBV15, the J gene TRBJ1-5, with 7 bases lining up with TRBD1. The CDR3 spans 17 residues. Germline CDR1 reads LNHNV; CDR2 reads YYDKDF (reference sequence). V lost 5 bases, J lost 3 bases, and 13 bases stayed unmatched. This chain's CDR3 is CATSGGTRGKNNQPQHF. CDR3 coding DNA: TGTGCCACCAGCGGAGGGACCAGGGGGAAGAACAATCAGCCCCAGCATTTT.